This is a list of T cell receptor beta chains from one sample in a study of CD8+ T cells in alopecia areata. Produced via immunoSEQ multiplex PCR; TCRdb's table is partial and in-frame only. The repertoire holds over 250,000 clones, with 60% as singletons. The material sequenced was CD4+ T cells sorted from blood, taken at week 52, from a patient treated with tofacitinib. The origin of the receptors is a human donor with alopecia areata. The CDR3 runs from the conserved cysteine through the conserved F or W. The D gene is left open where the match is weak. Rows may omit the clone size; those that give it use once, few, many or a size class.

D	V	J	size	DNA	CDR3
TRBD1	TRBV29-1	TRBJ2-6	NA	TGCAGCGTTTCCGACAGGGCTGGGGCCAACGTCCTGACTTTC	CSVSDRAGANVLTF
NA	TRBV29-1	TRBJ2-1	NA	TGCAGCGTTGAAGATCTTCTACCCCCGGATGAGCAGTTCTTC	CSVEDLLPPDEQFF
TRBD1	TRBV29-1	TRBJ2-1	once	TGCAGCTCGCAATTAGGGGACAGGGGACACAATGAGCAGTTCTTC	CSSQLGDRGHNEQFF
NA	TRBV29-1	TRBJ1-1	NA	TGCAGCGTTTACCCGGGACACCCGAACACTGAAGCTTTCTTT	CSVYPGHPNTEAFF
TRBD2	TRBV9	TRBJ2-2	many	TGTGCCAGCAGCGTAACCACTAGCGGGGGTGGCACCGGGGAGCTGTTTTTT	CASSVTTSGGGTGELFF
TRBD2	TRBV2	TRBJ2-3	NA	TGTGCCAGCAGCCGAGCGGGGGGCACAGATACGCAGTATTTT	CASSRAGGTDTQYF
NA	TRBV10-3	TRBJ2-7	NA	TGTGCCACAGGACAGATACCCTACGAGCAGTACTTC	CATGQIPYEQYF
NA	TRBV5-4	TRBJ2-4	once	TGTGCCAGCAGCTTAGATGTGACGGGATCGGCCAAAAACATTCAGTACTTC	CASSLDVTGSAKNIQYF
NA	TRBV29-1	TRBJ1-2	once	TGCAGCGCCTCCGGACGGGGAAGTTATGGCTACACCTTC	CSASGRGSYGYTF
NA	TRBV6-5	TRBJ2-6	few	TGTGCCAGCAGCTACGTCACTACCTCTGGGGCCAACGTCCTGACTTTC	CASSYVTTSGANVLTF
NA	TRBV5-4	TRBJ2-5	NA	TGTGCCAGCAGCTTGGCTGCCAGAGAGACCCAGTACTTC	CASSLAARETQYF
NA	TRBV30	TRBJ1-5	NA	TGTGCCTGGAGTAAGGGAGGCGATCAGCCCCAGCATTTT	CAWSKGGDQPQHF
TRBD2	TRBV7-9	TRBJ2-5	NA	TGTGCCAGCAGCTCGCTAGCGGTGCAAGAGACCCAGTACTTC	CASSSLAVQETQYF
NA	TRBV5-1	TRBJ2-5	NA	TGCGCCAGCAGCTTGGGGGGCGGAGAGACCCAGTACTTC	CASSLGGGETQYF
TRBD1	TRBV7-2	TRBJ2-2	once	TGTGCCAGCCCACAGGGGGACGGGGAGCTGTTTTTT	CASPQGDGELFF
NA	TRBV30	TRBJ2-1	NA	TGTGCCTGGACCTTTCCGGGGGCATACAATGAGCAGTTCTTC	CAWTFPGAYNEQFF
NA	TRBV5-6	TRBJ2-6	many	TGTGCCAGCAGCTTGGGAGTGTCCGGGGCCAACGTCCTGACTTTC	CASSLGVSGANVLTF
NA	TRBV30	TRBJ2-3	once	TGTGCCTGGAACCCTGGGGGCACAGATACGCAGTATTTT	CAWNPGGTDTQYF
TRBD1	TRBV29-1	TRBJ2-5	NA	TGCAGCGTAGGCGACAGGGGGACCCAGTACTTC	CSVGDRGTQYF
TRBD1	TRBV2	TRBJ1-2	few	TGTGCCAGCAGCGGGGACAGGGTTGGCTACACCTTC	CASSGDRVGYTF
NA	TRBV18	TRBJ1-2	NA	TGTGCCAGCAGGAAGGACGGCAACTATGGCTACACCTTC	CASRKDGNYGYTF
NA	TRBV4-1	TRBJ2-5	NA	TGCGCCAGCAGCCCGGGGCCGGAGACCCAGTACTTC	CASSPGPETQYF
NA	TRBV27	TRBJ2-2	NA	TGTGCCAGCAGTGTCTCAAGGTGGTGGGGCACCGGGGAGCTGTTTTTT	CASSVSRWWGTGELFF
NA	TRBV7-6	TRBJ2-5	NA	TGTGCCAGCACCTTAGGGGAGACCCAGTACTTC	CASTLGETQYF
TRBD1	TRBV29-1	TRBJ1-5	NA	TGCAGCGTCACTACAGGGGACTACAATCAGCCCCAGCATTTT	CSVTTGDYNQPQHF